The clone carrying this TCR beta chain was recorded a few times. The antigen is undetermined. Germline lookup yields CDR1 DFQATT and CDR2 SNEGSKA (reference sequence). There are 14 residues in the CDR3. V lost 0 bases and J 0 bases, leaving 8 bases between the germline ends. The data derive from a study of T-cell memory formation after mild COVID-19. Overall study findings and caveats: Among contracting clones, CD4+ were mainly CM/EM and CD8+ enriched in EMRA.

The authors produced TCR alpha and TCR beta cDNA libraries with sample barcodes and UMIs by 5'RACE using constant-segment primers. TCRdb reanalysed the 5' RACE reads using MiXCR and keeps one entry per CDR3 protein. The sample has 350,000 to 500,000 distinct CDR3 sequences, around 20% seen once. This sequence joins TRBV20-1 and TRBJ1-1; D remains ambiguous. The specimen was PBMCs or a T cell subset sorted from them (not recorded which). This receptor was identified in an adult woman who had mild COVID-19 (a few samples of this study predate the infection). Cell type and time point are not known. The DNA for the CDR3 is TGCAGTGCTAGAGAGGCAGATATGAACACTGAAGCTTTCTTT. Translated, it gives CSAREADMNTEAFF.